The clone carrying this TCR beta chain was detected a few times. The antigen is not known. There were likely unrecorded immune exposures, though donors were nominally healthy when sampled. The trim removed 1 base at V and 3 bases at J, leaving 11 bases unmatched. Germline-derived CDR1 and CDR2 are LNHNV and YYDKDF (reference sequence). The CDR3 has 18 amino acids. PCR employed 60 Vbeta and 13 Jbeta primers. Sequencing used immunoSEQ multiplex PCR; TCRdb keeps in-frame clones, though not all of them. The repertoire holds hundreds of thousands of clones, around 80% seen once, with 0.63% in the top ten. This sample is drawn from a study of cytomegalovirus exposure and HLA in healthy donors. The study's findings and limits: A later analysis linked a missense variant in DCLRE1C to the trimming of TCR beta V and J genes. Specificity for CMV antigens was confirmed in vitro for three of the CMV-associated chains.

This receptor was obtained from a man aged 18 to 29 in good health and CMV-seronegative. Sequenced sample: PBMCs. This chain links TRBV15 with TRBJ1-5; 8 bases fit TRBD1. CDR3 loop: CATSRARGQGAYNQPQHF. The CDR3 DNA sequence: TGTGCCACCAGCAGAGCTCGGGGGCAGGGGGCATACAATCAGCCCCAGCATTTT.